A selection of T cell receptor beta chains follows, all from one sample in a study of shared clonotypes between healthy human individuals. The assay was immunoSEQ multiplex PCR, and TCRdb's table has in-frame clones only and misses some. The repertoire has around 2.1 million clones, more than 85% of them found once; the top ten carry more than 1.5%. Sequencing input: naive CD8+ T cells from PBMCs. These receptors came from a man aged 18 to 30 in good health. Some clones in this sample may be carry-over from other donors' samples. Both conserved end residues are part of each CDR3. D genes are given only for firm matches. Expanded clones are given a class, and other clones once, few, many or no size at all.

NA,TRBD2,TRBJ2-7,TRBV6-5,CASSYSLAGEIYEQYF,TGTGCCAGCAGTTACTCACTAGCGGGAGAAATCTACGAGCAGTACTTC
NA,TRBD2,TRBJ2-2,TRBV4-2,CASSQVGRDGELFF,TGTGCCAGCAGCCAAGTGGGGAGGGACGGGGAGCTGTTTTTT
NA,NA,TRBJ1-6,TRBV27,CASSSPWDLGNSPLHF,TGTGCCAGCAGTTCACCATGGGACCTGGGAAATTCACCCCTCCACTTT
NA,TRBD1,TRBJ1-2,TRBV27,CASSLAGTGHGYTF,TGTGCCAGCAGTCTTGCCGGGACAGGGCATGGCTACACCTTC
NA,NA,TRBJ2-7,TRBV7-6,CASSLDRGNEQYF,TGTGCCAGCAGCTTAGATAGGGGGAACGAGCAGTACTTC
NA,TRBD1,TRBJ2-1,TRBV2,CASRHRGFDNEQFF,TGTGCCAGCAGGCACAGGGGGTTCGACAATGAGCAGTTCTTC
NA,TRBD1,TRBJ1-2,TRBV15,CATSGYRGLNYGYTF,TGTGCCACCAGCGGTTACAGGGGGCTCAACTATGGCTACACCTTC
NA,NA,TRBJ2-7,TRBV2,CASSARNYEQYF,TGTGCCAGCAGTGCCCGCAACTACGAGCAGTACTTC
NA,NA,TRBJ1-4,TRBV6-5,CASSLRATNEKLFF,TGTGCCAGCAGTTTGAGGGCGACTAATGAAAAACTGTTTTTT
NA,TRBD2,TRBJ2-7,TRBV28,CASSGSAGALYEQYF,TGTGCCAGCAGTGGCTCCGCGGGAGCTTTATACGAGCAGTACTTC
few,TRBD1,TRBJ1-1,TRBV5-6,CASSMTGWTEAFF,TGTGCCAGCAGCATGACAGGGTGGACTGAAGCTTTCTTT
NA,NA,TRBJ1-2,TRBV5-3,CARSLTSAIGYTF,TGTGCCAGAAGCTTGACGTCAGCCATTGGCTACACCTTC
NA,NA,TRBJ2-2,TRBV7-9,CASSARWGGELFF,TGTGCCAGCAGCGCGCGGTGGGGAGGGGAGCTGTTTTTT
NA,NA,TRBJ2-7,TRBV28,CASSFNPETYEQYF,TGTGCCAGCAGTTTTAACCCAGAGACCTACGAGCAGTACTTC
NA,TRBD1,TRBJ2-3,TRBV7-9,CASTGQGTDTQYF,TGTGCCAGCACCGGACAGGGCACAGATACGCAGTATTTT
NA,NA,TRBJ2-1,TRBV7-3,CASSLVGGYNEQFF,TGTGCCAGCAGCTTAGTGGGCGGATACAATGAGCAGTTCTTC
NA,NA,TRBJ2-3,TRBV18,CASSPPPAGHTDTQYF,TGTGCCAGCTCACCACCCCCGGCGGGCCACACAGATACGCAGTATTTT
NA,NA,TRBJ2-5,TRBV12-5,CASAPKSGGETQYF,TGTGCTAGTGCCCCCAAGTCTGGAGGAGAGACCCAGTACTTC
NA,NA,TRBJ2-1,TRBV9,CASSVVTISYNEQFF,TGTGCCAGCAGCGTAGTAACTATTTCCTACAATGAGCAGTTCTTC
NA,TRBD2,TRBJ2-5,TRBV28,CASSDQGPGGETQYF,TGTGCCAGCAGTGACCAGGGTCCGGGGGGAGAGACCCAGTACTTC
NA,NA,TRBJ2-5,TRBV28,CASSPGGTLAETQYF,TGTGCCAGCAGTCCTGGGGGGACCCTGGCGGAGACCCAGTACTTC
NA,TRBD2,TRBJ2-2,TRBV6-5,CASSTKWGGAGELFF,TGTGCCAGCAGTACGAAATGGGGAGGGGCCGGGGAGCTGTTTTTT
NA,NA,TRBJ1-5,TRBV10-2,CASSERRGNQPQHF,TGCGCCAGCAGTGAGCGCAGGGGCAATCAGCCCCAGCATTTT
NA,NA,TRBJ2-1,TRBV6-1,CASSEVGGTNEQFF,TGTGCCAGCAGTGAGGTTGGCGGAACTAATGAGCAGTTCTTC
NA,NA,TRBJ2-3,TRBV4-2,CASSPGYGGGVDTDTQYF,TGTGCCAGCAGCCCCGGGTACGGGGGCGGGGTGGACACAGATACGCAGTATTTT
NA,NA,TRBJ2-7,TRBV15,CATSTRDYEQYF,TGTGCCACCAGCACCAGGGATTACGAGCAGTACTTC
once,NA,TRBJ2-5,TRBV5-1,CASSANRETQYF,TGCGCCAGCAGCGCCAATAGAGAGACCCAGTACTTC
NA,TRBD1,TRBJ1-2,TRBV5-1,CASSLWDSQNYGYTF,TGCGCCAGCAGCCTATGGGACAGTCAAAACTATGGCTACACCTTC
NA,NA,TRBJ2-7,TRBV6-5,CASSISGEGYEQYF,TGTGCCAGCAGTATATCGGGAGAAGGATACGAGCAGTACTTC
NA,TRBD1,TRBJ1-1,TRBV11-2,CASSLTQGLGTEAFF,TGTGCCAGCAGCTTAACACAGGGGTTGGGCACTGAAGCTTTCTTT